This T cell receptor (beta chain) appears in the sequencing data of a study of identical twins. Regarding the study as a whole: Within cord blood, abundant beta clonotypes carried fewer insertions, but memory repertoires showed no such trend. Potential partial confounding of zero-insertion analyses by invariant MAIT and iNKT cells was noted.

Template switching, a step in the protocol, added a universal primer site, and cDNA carried unique molecular identifiers. TCRdb processed the 5' RACE reads anew with MiXCR; each CDR3 protein has one entry. The sample contains some 1,700,000 distinct CDR3 sequences, about 30% of which appear only once. Germline CDR1 and CDR2: DFQATT and SNEGSKA (reference sequence). CDR3 size: 16 residues. The germline V and J ends were trimmed by 3 bases and 2 bases, with 18 bases remaining between them. This clonotype was counted once. The target antigen is unknown. Sequencing was done on a sample of cord blood. The chain is built from TRBV20-1 and TRBJ2-3, with TRBD2 as a possible D gene (6 bases). The receptor's source is a newborn girl in good health. As DNA, the CDR3 is TGCAGTGCTAGTGACCGGGAGAGGACCAACACAGATACGCAGTATTTT. Its protein is CSASDRERTNTDTQYF.